These T cell receptor beta chains were read from a single sample in a study of tumor-infiltrating lymphocytes in primary liver carcinoma. One entry per CDR3 protein, called by TCRdb with MiXCR from the multiplex PCR reads. The sample includes 300,000 to 350,000 distinct CDR3 sequences, about 65% of them seen just once. Material for sequencing was peripheral blood. The source of these receptors is a man aged 40-55 years with primary liver carcinoma and hepatitis B virus infection. The CDR3 runs from the conserved cysteine through the conserved F or W. The D gene is left open where the match is weak. Part of the rows lack a size; the others show once, few, many or a class for expanded clones.

D	J	V	size	CDR3	DNA
-	TRBJ2-2	TRBV6-5	-	CASSHVTGTGANTGELLF	TGTGCCAGCAGCCACGTAACCGGGACGGGAGCGAACACCGGGGAGCTGCTTTTT
-	TRBJ2-2	TRBV4-3	-	CASSRALTAGELFF	TGCGCCAGCAGCCGAGCTCTGACCGCCGGGGAGCTGTTTTTT
-	TRBJ2-7	TRBV7-8	-	CASSPYQGPYEQCF	TGTGCCAGCAGCCCTTATCAGGGGCCCTACGAGCAGTGCTTC
-	TRBJ2-1	TRBV11-3	-	CASSPLDRPGANEQFF	TGTGCCAGCAGCCCATTAGACAGGCCAGGGGCCAATGAGCAGTTCTTC
-	TRBJ1-1	TRBV5-6	few	CASGRFDWATEAFF	TGTGCCAGCGGCCGATTCGATTGGGCCACTGAAGCTTTCTTT
-	TRBJ2-6	TRBV12-3/TRBV12-4	-	CASSGGARGSSGVNVLTF	TGTGCCAGCAGTGGGGGCGCCAGGGGTTCATCTGGGGTCAACGTCCTGACTTTC
-	TRBJ2-1	TRBV6-5	-	CASSYQFGGGSYDEPFF	-
TRBD2	TRBJ2-7	TRBV11-2	-	CASSSLRGLATYEQYF	TGTGCCAGCAGCTCCTTGCGGGGACTAGCTACCTACGAGCAGTACTTC
-	TRBJ1-6	TRBV4-3	-	CASGQEGVGESPLYF	TGCGCCAGCGGCCAAGAAGGGGTGGGGGAATCACCCCTCTACTTT
-	TRBJ1-1	TRBV30	-	CAWTALTNTGAFF	TGTGCCTGGACGGCACTTACCAACACTGGAGCTTTCTTT
-	TRBJ1-1	TRBV30	few	CAWSATRDGEAFF	TGTGCCTGGAGCGCAACAAGGGACGGTGAAGCTTTCTTT
-	TRBJ2-5	TRBV12-3/TRBV12-4	-	CASSLGQAGETQYF	TGTGCCAGCAGTTTAGGGCAGGCCGGAGAGACTCAGTACTTC
-	TRBJ2-1	TRBV6-1	-	CASRGRLFGEQFF	TGTGCCAGCAGGGGGAGACTGTTCGGGGAGCAGTTCTTC
-	TRBJ2-5	TRBV7-3	-	CASSAMDGTQYF	TGTGCCAGCAGCGCGATGGACGGGACCCAGTACTTC
-	TRBJ2-1	TRBV20-1	-	CSARSGTGSYSEQFF	TGCAGTGCTCGTAGCGGGACAGGATCCTACAGTGAGCAGTTCTTC
-	TRBJ2-2	TRBV5-5	many	CASSLASTGELFF	TGTGCCAGCAGCTTGGCTTCCACCGGGGAGCTGTTTTTT
TRBD1	TRBJ2-1	TRBV30	-	CAWSARTGRNEQFF	TGTGCCTGGAGTGCCCGGACAGGGAGGAATGAGCAGTTCTTC